This T cell receptor (beta chain) was sequenced during a study of T cell responses to AZD1222 COVID-19 vaccine. Study observations and caveats: Baseline seropositivity characterized only a handful of AZD1222 recipients.

Worth noting for this clone: The antigen is not known.

The germline V and J ends were trimmed by 2 bases and 7 bases, with 12 bases remaining between them. This CDR3 has 14 residues. In germline, CDR1 is LNHDA, CDR2 SQIVND (reference sequence). Assay used: immunoSEQ multiplex PCR; TCRdb lists only in-frame clones, some missing. The repertoire holds about 200,000 clones, with 85% to 95% as singletons. Investigators merged groups given second doses at roughly 4 or roughly 12 weeks. The TCR comes from an adult who received the AZD1222 COVID-19 vaccine. The sample was peripheral blood, taken 28 days after the second AZD1222 dose. The gene calls are TRBV19 and TRBJ1-5; a possible D gene is TRBD1 (6 bases). The CDR3 is CASSIPGTRQPQHF. The CDR3 region has the DNA TGTGCCAGTAGTATACCAGGGACAAGGCAGCCCCAGCATTTT.